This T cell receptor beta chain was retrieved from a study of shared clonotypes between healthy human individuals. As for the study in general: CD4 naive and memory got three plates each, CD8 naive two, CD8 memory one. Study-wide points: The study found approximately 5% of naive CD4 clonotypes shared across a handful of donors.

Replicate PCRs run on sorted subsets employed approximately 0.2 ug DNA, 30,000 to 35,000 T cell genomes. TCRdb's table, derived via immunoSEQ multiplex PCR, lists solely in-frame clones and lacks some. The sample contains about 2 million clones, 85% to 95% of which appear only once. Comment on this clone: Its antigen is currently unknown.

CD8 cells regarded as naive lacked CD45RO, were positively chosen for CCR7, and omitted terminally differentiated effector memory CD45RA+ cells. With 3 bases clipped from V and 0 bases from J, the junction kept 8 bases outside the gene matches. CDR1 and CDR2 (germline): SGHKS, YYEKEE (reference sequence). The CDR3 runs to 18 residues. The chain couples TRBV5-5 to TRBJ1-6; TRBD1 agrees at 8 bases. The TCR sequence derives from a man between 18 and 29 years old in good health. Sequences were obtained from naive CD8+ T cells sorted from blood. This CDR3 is CASSSEGDRLSYNSPLHF. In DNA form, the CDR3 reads TGTGCCAGCAGCTCGGAGGGGGACAGGCTCTCCTATAATTCACCCCTCCACTTT.